These 23 T cell receptor beta chains came from one sample sequenced in a study of cytomegalovirus exposure and HLA in healthy donors. In the PCR, 60 Vbeta and 13 Jbeta primers were used. Sequencing used immunoSEQ multiplex PCR; TCRdb keeps in-frame clones, though not all of them. The sample shows fewer than 85,000 clones, approximately 75% of them seen only once. The sample taken for sequencing was PBMCs. Receptors originate from a woman aged 40 to 49 in good health and CMV-seropositive.

CDR3: CASSLGAAGNTEAFF. CDR3 nucleotide sequence: TGCGCCAGCAGCTTGGGAGCGGCGGGCAACACTGAAGCTTTCTTT. The chain combines TRBV5-1 with TRBJ1-1; D unclear. V lost 0 bases and J lost 2, with 11 bases in between. The CDR3 length is 15 residues. The V gene's germline CDR1 is SGHRS and CDR2 YFSETQ.

This chain uses TRBV5-1 with TRBJ1-6; 7 bases fit TRBD1. The CDR3 covers 14 residues. Germline assignment: CDR1 SGHRS and CDR2 YFSETQ. V shed 4 bases and J 8 bases; nucleotides not matched to a gene: 6. CDR3 in DNA: TGCGCCAGCAGCACGGACAGGCCTGATTCACCCCTCCACTTT. It yields the protein CASSTDRPDSPLHF.

The V and J genes are TRBV6-5 and TRBJ2-7; D is perhaps TRBD1 (6 bases). V gave up 6 bases and J gave up 11 bases, with 14 bases separating them. The CDR3 is 11 amino acids. In germline, CDR1 is MNHEY, CDR2 SVGAGI. As DNA, the CDR3 is TGTGCCAGCAGCGATAACAGGGCGGAGTACTTC. This gives the protein CASSDNRAEYF.

This rearrangement joins TRBV15 to TRBJ1-1; unclear D gene. Trimming removed 5 bases at V and 4 bases at J, with 8 bases between. The CDR3 is 12 residues long. Germline V lookup: CDR1 LNHNV, CDR2 YYDKDF (reference sequence). CDR3 loop: CATSGQITEAFF. Written as DNA, the CDR3 is TGTGCCACCAGCGGCCAGATCACTGAAGCTTTCTTT.

The genes are TRBV5-1 and TRBJ2-2; the D gene is possibly TRBD2 (5 bases). The CDR3 contains 14 residues. Germline assignment: CDR1 SGHRS and CDR2 YFSETQ. V was pared by 6 bases and J by 4 bases, with 13 bases between. The CDR3 here is CASMEGSGTGELFF. The CDR3 DNA reads as TGCGCCAGCATGGAAGGGAGTGGCACCGGGGAGCTGTTTTTT.

The chain carries TRBV18 and TRBJ2-7, with a weak D call TRBD1 (7 bases). CDR1 is KGHSH, CDR2 LQKENI, per germline. The CDR3 is made up of 14 amino acids. V lost 4 bases to trimming and J lost 8 bases, with 18 bases between them. In DNA form, the CDR3 reads TGTGCCAGCTCACTCGACAGGGACTCAACGAAGCAGTACTTC. Translated: CASSLDRDSTKQYF.

The chain has TRBV28 and TRBJ1-2; D not resolved. Trimming removed 2 bases from V and 4 bases from J, with 5 bases in between. CDR3 length: 12 residues. Germline V gene lookup returns CDR1 MDHEN and CDR2 SYDVKM. The CDR3 loop is CASSLNLYGYTF. The CDR3 nucleotides read TGTGCCAGCAGTTTAAATCTCTATGGCTACACCTTC.

The CDR3 coding sequence is TGTGCCAGCTCAACCGGACAGGGGGGGAATGAAAAACTGTTTTTT. It is translated as CASSTGQGGNEKLFF. The chain couples TRBV18 to TRBJ1-4; TRBD1 aligns across 10 bases. From germline, CDR1 is KGHSH and CDR2 LQKENI. Trimming removed 5 bases from V and 5 bases from J; junction bases left unmatched: 5. The CDR3 covers 15 residues.

V usage is TRBV19 and J usage is TRBJ2-1; 8 nucleotides match TRBD2. The junction had 8 bases not matched to a gene; V was cut back by 11 bases and J by 5 bases. CDR3 length equals 13 residues. Germline lookup yields CDR1 LNHDA and CDR2 SQIVND (reference sequence). CDR3 sequence: CALGGARDNEQFF. As DNA, the CDR3 is TGTGCCCTCGGGGGGGCCCGGGACAATGAGCAGTTCTTC.

This clone has only one observation. J is TRBJ1-3 and V is TRBV11-3; maybe TRBD1 (6 bases). From germline, CDR1 is SGHNT and CDR2 YENEEA. The ends were cut back, 8 bases at V and 6 bases at J, with 14 bases in the middle. This CDR3 has 13 residues. This CDR3 is CASSRDTKNTIYF. Here the CDR3 DNA reads TGTGCCAGCTCCCGGGACACCAAAAACACCATATATTTT.

The J gene is TRBJ2-7, the V gene TRBV29-1; tentatively, D is TRBD2 (6 bases). Germline V lookup: CDR1 SQVTM, CDR2 ANQGSEA. V gave up 3 bases and J gave up 3 bases, with 18 bases separating them. The CDR3 extends over 15 amino acids. The CDR3 DNA reads as TGCAGCGTTGACGCCCTAGGGAGGTTCGGCTACGAGCAGTACTTC. It translates to CSVDALGRFGYEQYF.

This clone was counted a few times. V is TRBV6-5 and J is TRBJ2-7; D gene uncertain. The V gene lost 5 bases and the J gene lost 4 bases, with 15 bases spanning the gap. CDR1 and CDR2 from the germline V gene are MNHEY and SVGAGI. The CDR3 contains 14 residues. The CDR3 here is CASSQTRGRYEQYF. DNA of the CDR3: TGTGCCAGCAGTCAGACCAGAGGAAGATACGAGCAGTACTTC.

This chain connects TRBV7-2 to TRBJ1-6; possibly TRBD1 for D (6 bases). Trimming removed 3 bases from V and 7 bases from J, with 16 bases in between. CDR1 and CDR2 from the germline V gene are SGHTA and FQGNSA. This CDR3 comprises 16 residues. The CDR3, as DNA: TGTGCCAGCAGCTTTAAGGGGGGGGCAAGGAATTCACCCCTCCACTTT. It translates to CASSFKGGARNSPLHF.

V and J are TRBV6-4 and TRBJ2-3; 7 nucleotides agree with TRBD1. The CDR3 has 14 amino acids. Germline V gives CDR1 MRHNA, CDR2 SNTAGT. J lost 3 bases, V lost 6 bases, and 6 bases had no gene match. CDR3 amino acids: CASSPTGETDTQYF. Here the CDR3 DNA reads TGTGCCAGCAGCCCAACAGGGGAAACAGATACGCAGTATTTT.

This clone came up a few times. V usage is TRBV7-9 and J usage is TRBJ1-2, with D possibly TRBD1 on 6 matching bases. Germline loops: CDR1 SEHNR, CDR2 FQNEAQ (reference sequence). Trimming removed 4 bases from V and 4 bases from J, with 13 bases in between. The CDR3 runs 14 residues. The CDR3 protein is CASSYTQGGYGYTF. In nucleotides, the CDR3 is TGTGCCAGCAGCTACACTCAAGGGGGCTATGGCTACACCTTC.

The V and J genes are TRBV10-1 and TRBJ2-5, with a tentative D call TRBD2 (6 bases). V lost 0 bases, J lost 1 base, and 9 bases lay in between. From germline, CDR1 is WNHNN and CDR2 SYGVQD (reference sequence). The CDR3 consists of 15 residues. DNA of the CDR3: TGCGCCAGCAGTGAGTCGGGGACTGCCCAAGAGACCCAGTACTTC. Its protein is CASSESGTAQETQYF.

CDR3 protein: CASSLRLGLASYNEQFF. As DNA, the CDR3 is TGTGCCAGCAGCTTGAGGCTTGGACTGGCCTCGTACAATGAGCAGTTCTTC. The chain carries TRBV7-2 and TRBJ2-1; the D gene is possibly TRBD2 (5 bases). The germline V and J ends were trimmed by 3 bases and 4 bases, with 19 bases remaining between them. The CDR3 has 17 residues. Germline V gene data show CDR1 as SGHTA and CDR2 as FQGNSA. The variable domain in full, with the rest retrieved from reference TRBV7-2 and TRBJ2-1, is GAGVSQSPSNKVTEKGKDVELRCDPISGHTALYWYRQSLGQGLEFLIYFQGNSAPDKSGLPSDRFSAERTGGSVSTLTIQRTQQEDSAVYLCASSLRLGLASYNEQFFGPGTRLTVL.

This sequence joins TRBV27 and TRBJ2-7; 7 nucleotides align to TRBD2. Germline V gives CDR1 MNHEY, CDR2 SMNVEV (reference sequence). The V gene end was trimmed by 5 bases and the J gene end by 10 bases; junction bases not matched to a gene: 8. This CDR3 comprises 12 residues. The CDR3 protein is CASSRLADLQYF. For the CDR3, the DNA is TGTGCCAGCAGTCGTCTAGCGGATCTTCAGTACTTC.

The rearrangement links TRBV5-1 to TRBJ2-3, with TRBD2 matching over 8 bases. The CDR3 length is 15 residues. Germline assignment: CDR1 SGHRS and CDR2 YFSETQ. V dropped 1 base and J dropped 1; count of bases not matched to a gene: 2. The CDR3 coding sequence is TGCGCCAGCAGCTTGCGTAGCGGGGGCACAGATACGCAGTATTTT. Translating it yields CASSLRSGGTDTQYF.

This clone was detected a few times. The rearrangement links TRBV2 to TRBJ2-3, with 10 bases lining up with TRBD2. The germline V gene encodes CDR1 SNHLY and CDR2 FYNNEI. This CDR3 has 14 amino acids. The trim removed 8 bases at V and 6 bases at J, leaving 8 bases unmatched. DNA of the CDR3: TGTGCCAGCGGAGCTGGTAGCGGGGGGGATACGCAGTATTTT. As protein: CASGAGSGGDTQYF.

The chain employs TRBV19 and TRBJ1-1; 7 positions agree with TRBD1. Germline V gives CDR1 LNHDA, CDR2 SQIVND (reference sequence). V gave up 3 bases and J gave up 7 bases; unmatched junction bases: 8. The CDR3 contains 14 residues. The chain's CDR3 is CASSILQGRSEAFF. CDR3 sequence (DNA): TGTGCCAGTAGTATCCTACAGGGGCGGAGTGAAGCTTTCTTT.

V gene TRBV29-1 combines with J gene TRBJ2-3, with a possible D match to TRBD1 (6 bases). The CDR3 covers 12 residues. Per germline, CDR1 SQVTM and CDR2 ANQGSEA. Trimming removed 3 bases from V and 4 bases from J, with 8 bases in between. Here the CDR3 DNA reads TGCAGCGTTGAGCAGGGGCCAGATACGCAGTATTTT. Amino acid sequence: CSVEQGPDTQYF.

V is TRBV6-5 and J is TRBJ1-2; TRBD1 matches 8 bases. Germline V gene lookup returns CDR1 MNHEY and CDR2 SVGAGI. The CDR3 loop spans 13 amino acids. Trimming took 6 bases from V and 4 from J; bases not matched to a gene: 4. CDR3 residues: CASRETGAYGYTF. CDR3 in DNA: TGTGCCAGCAGGGAGACAGGGGCCTATGGCTACACCTTC.